Below are 23 T cell receptor beta chains sequenced from a single sample in a study of blood T cell repertoires in COVID-19. The method was immunoSEQ multiplex PCR; TCRdb's version includes in-frame clones alone and lacks a portion of them. The sample contains fewer than 350,000 clones, about nine tenths of which appear only once. Sequencing was performed on PBMCs or T cells enriched from blood (not recorded which). The receptors here all came from a woman aged 40 to 50 with acute COVID-19.

The chain uses TRBV5-6 and TRBJ2-3; 7 positions agree with TRBD2. J gave up 4 bases and V 0 bases, and 8 bases lay outside the gene matches. The CDR3 has 16 residues. The germline V gene encodes CDR1 SGHDT and CDR2 YYEEEE. CDR3 in amino acids: CASSLGGGGRSDTQYF. DNA of the CDR3: TGTGCCAGCAGCTTGGGCGGCGGGGGACGCTCAGATACGCAGTATTTT.

In this sample, this clone turned up once. CDR3 residues: CASSVQGENQPQHF. CDR3 nucleotide sequence: TGTGCCAGCAGCGTTCAGGGGGAGAATCAGCCCCAGCATTTT. This rearrangement joins TRBV9 to TRBJ1-5; 7 nucleotides align to TRBD1. In germline, CDR1 is SGDLS, CDR2 YYNGEE. The junction had 3 bases not matched to a gene; V was cut back by 2 bases and J by 4 bases. The CDR3 covers 14 residues.

The rearrangement joins TRBV5-1 to TRBJ2-1; 7 nucleotides align to TRBD1. CDR1 and CDR2 from the germline V gene are SGHRS and YFSETQ. The trim removed 4 bases at V and 8 bases at J, leaving 6 bases unmatched. This CDR3 has 13 residues. CDR3 bases: TGCGCCAGCAGCCCAAACAGGGGTGATGAGCAGTTCTTC. Its protein is CASSPNRGDEQFF.

The chain is built from TRBV6-5 and TRBJ1-2; 8 positions agree with TRBD1. Germline assignment: CDR1 MNHEY and CDR2 SVGAGI. J gave up 8 bases and V 6 bases, and 11 bases lay outside the gene matches. The length of the CDR3 is 14 residues. In DNA, the CDR3 is TGTGCCAGCAGACAGGGGACAGGAGGTAGGGGCTACACCTTC. Amino acids: CASRQGTGGRGYTF.

This chain joins TRBV18 and TRBJ1-2, with TRBD1 matching over 8 bases. The CDR3 contains 18 residues. V shed 3 bases and J 3 bases; nucleotides not matched to a gene: 15. Germline CDR1 reads KGHSH; CDR2 reads LQKENI. The CDR3 loop reads CASSPSNRQGSSYYGYTF. CDR3 DNA: TGTGCCAGCTCACCTTCAAACCGACAGGGGTCATCCTACTATGGCTACACCTTC.

This rearrangement joins TRBV6-5 to TRBJ1-2; D unresolved. V lost 5 bases to trimming and J lost 7 bases, with 14 bases between them. The CDR3 length is 13 residues. In germline, CDR1 is MNHEY, CDR2 SVGAGI. CDR3 coding DNA: TGTGCCAGCAGTATACCGTCCGCTATTGGCTACACCTTC. This codes for CASSIPSAIGYTF.

The chain has TRBV5-1 and TRBJ2-3, with unresolved D. From germline, CDR1 is SGHRS and CDR2 YFSETQ. The CDR3 length is 14 residues. The V and J ends lost 0 bases and 2 bases respectively, with 7 bases between them. CDR3 amino acids: CASSLGSLTDTQYF. The CDR3 nucleotides read TGCGCCAGCAGCTTGGGGAGCCTCACAGATACGCAGTATTTT.

In the case of this clone: The identical CDR3 is also encoded by other nucleotide sequences in the sample. The V call is TRBV7-2, the J call TRBJ2-1; the match to TRBD2 covers 8 bases. The germline V gene encodes CDR1 SGHTA and CDR2 FQGNSA. Trimming took 3 bases from V and 0 from J; bases not matched to a gene: 1. The CDR3 covers 15 residues. CDR3 protein: CASSLSGSSYNEQFF. CDR3 DNA sequence: TGTGCCAGCAGCTTGAGCGGGAGCTCCTACAATGAGCAGTTCTTC.

The chain recombines TRBV4-2 with TRBJ1-5; 9 nucleotides line up with TRBD1. CDR3 length: 14 residues. Germline V gene data show CDR1 as LGHNA and CDR2 as YNFKEQ. The J segment lost 5 bases and the V segment lost 5 bases, leaving 4 bases of the junction unmatched. As DNA, the CDR3 is TGTGCCAGCAGCATCGACAGGGGGGATCAGCCCCAGCATTTT. Protein sequence: CASSIDRGDQPQHF.

The chain has TRBV2 and TRBJ1-5; D is perhaps TRBD1 (6 bases). From germline, CDR1 is SNHLY and CDR2 FYNNEI. This CDR3 has 15 amino acids. Deletions cut 1 base from V and 2 bases from J, with 9 bases between. Written as DNA, the CDR3 is TGTGCCAGCAGTGAAGGCAGGGGAGGCAATCAGCCCCAGCATTTT. It encodes CASSEGRGGNQPQHF.

The gene calls are TRBV6-2 or TRBV6-3 and TRBJ2-6, with 10 bases that match TRBD2. The germline CDR1 and CDR2 sequences are MNHEY and SVGEGT. The trim removed 2 bases at V and 1 base at J, leaving 2 bases unmatched. The length of the CDR3 is 17 residues. This CDR3 reads CASSYASGRSGANVLTF. In DNA, the CDR3 is TGTGCCAGCAGTTACGCTAGCGGGAGATCTGGGGCCAACGTCCTGACTTTC.

V usage is TRBV7-9 and J usage is TRBJ2-2, with a tentative D call TRBD2 (6 bases). Trimming removed 1 base at V and 2 bases at J, with 8 bases between. The germline gives CDR1 SEHNR, CDR2 FQNEAQ (reference sequence). This CDR3 spans 15 amino acids. This CDR3 reads CASSLGGTNTGELFF. The CDR3 DNA reads as TGTGCCAGCAGCTTAGGAGGGACTAACACCGGGGAGCTGTTTTTT. The whole variable domain, remainder taken from reference TRBV7-9 and TRBJ2-2, is DTGVSQNPRHKITKRGQNVTFRCDPISEHNRLYWYRQTLGQGPEFLTYFQNEAQLEKSRLLSDRFSAERPKGSFSTLEIQRTEQGDSAMYLCASSLGGTNTGELFFGEGSRLTVL.

The genes are TRBV7-9 and TRBJ2-3, with D possibly TRBD2 on 6 matching bases. V was pared by 8 bases and J by 1 base, with 10 bases between. This CDR3 spans 13 amino acids. Germline CDR1 is SEHNR and CDR2 is FQNEAQ (reference sequence). This CDR3 is CASGLSGTDTQYF. In nucleotides, the CDR3 is TGTGCCAGCGGACTATCCGGCACAGATACGCAGTATTTT.

The chain joins TRBV30 to TRBJ1-2, with TRBD1 as a possible D gene (5 bases). Germline V gives CDR1 GTSNPN, CDR2 SVGIG (reference sequence). V was cut by 8 bases and J by 3 bases, with 19 bases left in between. The CDR3 contains 14 residues. The DNA for the CDR3 is TGTGCCGGCGGACGGGAGGACACCCACTATGGCTACACCTTC. Translating it yields CAGGREDTHYGYTF.

Points on this clone: This sample includes further DNA sequences coding for the same CDR3. The chain combines TRBV7-3 with TRBJ1-1, with D possibly being TRBD1 (6 bases). V lost 6 bases, J lost 1 base, and 9 bases lay in between. Per germline, CDR1 SGHTA and CDR2 FQGTGA. The CDR3 sequence is 13 residues long. DNA for the CDR3: TGTGCCAGCAGTTCGGACAGGAACACTGAAGCTTTCTTT. It encodes CASSSDRNTEAFF.

V usage is TRBV5-5 and J usage is TRBJ2-7; perhaps TRBD1 as D (6 bases). The V end was cut by 5 bases, the J end by 7 bases, with 13 bases between. Looked up from germline, CDR1 is SGHKS and CDR2 is YYEKEE (reference sequence). CDR3 length: 12 amino acids. Here the CDR3 DNA reads TGTGCCAGCAGGGAAGGGGGTAGAGAGCAGTACTTC. Residues: CASREGGREQYF.

The chain combines TRBV20-1 with TRBJ2-3; no clear D gene. Germline values: CDR1 DFQATT, CDR2 SNEGSKA (reference sequence). Trimming removed 3 bases at V and 6 bases at J, with 4 bases between. The CDR3 totals 10 residues. CDR3 loop: CSARQDTQYF. CDR3 DNA sequence: TGCAGTGCTAGGCAGGATACGCAGTATTTT.

The chain carries TRBV18 and TRBJ2-3; 11 positions agree with TRBD1. The CDR3 sequence is 14 residues long. Per germline, CDR1 KGHSH and CDR2 LQKENI. The V and J ends lost 4 bases and 10 bases, in that order; junction bases with no gene match: 7. In DNA form, the CDR3 reads TGTGCCAGCTCACAGGGGACAGGGGGAATGGCGCAGTATTTT. Translating gives CASSQGTGGMAQYF.

The chain's CDR3 is CASRDRSSYEQYF. DNA for the CDR3: TGTGCTAGCCGGGACAGGAGCTCCTACGAGCAGTACTTC. J is TRBJ2-7 and V is TRBV12-5, with 8 bases matching TRBD1. This CDR3 region has 13 residues. The V and J ends lost 9 bases and 0 bases, in that order; junction bases with no gene match: 4. Germline CDR1 and CDR2: LGHNT and FRNRAP.

This chain connects TRBV3-1 (or the pseudogene TRBV3-2) to TRBJ1-2, with 8 bases matching TRBD1. V dropped 3 bases and J dropped 4; count of bases not matched to a gene: 7. This CDR3 spans 15 amino acids. The germline gives CDR1 LGHDT, CDR2 YNNKEL (reference sequence). CDR3 residues: CASSQTDRGIYGYTF. CDR3 coding DNA: TGTGCCAGCAGCCAGACCGACAGGGGTATCTATGGCTACACCTTC.

The chain uses TRBV19 and TRBJ2-4; 13 positions agree with TRBD2. The trim removed 5 bases at V and 0 bases at J, leaving 10 bases unmatched. The CDR3 covers 19 residues. Germline values: CDR1 LNHDA, CDR2 SQIVND (reference sequence). The CDR3 DNA follows: TGTGCCAGTAGTCCTCGACTAGCGGGAGGACTAATAGCCAAAAACATTCAGTACTTC. Translated, it gives CASSPRLAGGLIAKNIQYF.

The rearrangement joins TRBV5-6 to TRBJ1-5, with TRBD1 matching 8 bases. CDR1 and CDR2 (germline): SGHDT, YYEEEE. With V trimmed by 4 bases and J by 7 bases, 10 bases remained unmatched. The CDR3 runs 15 residues. This CDR3 is CASSQARGPGQPQHF. The CDR3 bases are TGTGCCAGCAGCCAAGCCAGGGGGCCGGGACAGCCCCAGCATTTT.

This sequence joins TRBV6-5 and TRBJ2-7, with 7 bases aligning to TRBD1. Germline V gene data show CDR1 as MNHEY and CDR2 as SVGAGI. Germline trimming cut 5 bases from V and 2 bases from J; bases unmatched to any gene: 3. The CDR3 spans 13 residues. The CDR3 loop reads CASSRQGPYEQYF. CDR3 nucleotide sequence: TGTGCCAGCAGTCGACAGGGTCCCTACGAGCAGTACTTC.